This TCR beta chain was captured in a study of human T cells and chemical hapten exposure (dated by TCRdb to about 2021). Some background on the complete study: For sensitization, 2% DPC in acetone was applied to a 2 cm by 2 cm area of upper inner arm skin. Throughout the roughly 25-week study period, patients were also given weekly therapeutic DPC doses on the scalp. Patch testing on the upper back used Finn chambers containing 0.01% DPC, with scoring done after 6 days according to International Contact Dermatitis Research Group standards. Most of the patients in the cohort were female, and the cohort covered alopecia areata with under or over 50% scalp involvement, alopecia totalis and alopecia universalis. Libraries were combined into a pool for sequencing, and differences in TCR yield between samples came mainly from small differences in library volumes within the pool. The study tracked peripheral blood TCR repertoire changes in vivo during primary and secondary sensitization to the hapten diphenylcyclopropenone (DPC) in alopecia patients. Blood samples were taken from patients before sensitization (week 0) and at 2, 6 and about 24 weeks after DPC sensitization. About 30 alopecia patients provided blood for TCR sequencing at one to four time points (pre-sensitization, 2, 6 and 24 weeks).

CDR1 and CDR2 were assigned from the germline V gene (reference sequence) as DFQATT and SNEGSKA. V drops 0 bases and J drops 5 bases, leaving 13 bases in between. From the cysteine up to the phenylalanine, the CDR3 has a length of 14 residues. The kept DNA is CDR3 alone, 42 bases in frame from the first base. The time point label here, explained by the study, means: patch test 2, 6 weeks after DPC sensitization. The treatment or condition label for this specimen denotes: therapeutic diphenylcyclopropenone sensitization with weekly scalp DPC. Blood at each patch-test visit was drawn before the patch test was applied. Patients were eligible if aged 18 to 70, diagnosed with alopecia and judged suitable for DPC therapy, and pregnant patients were excluded. Total RNA was extracted from unfractionated whole blood collected in Tempus Blood RNA tubes. Libraries came from RACE. TCRdb records NextSeq 500 as the sequencer. During library preparation, unique molecular identifiers were attached to individual cDNA molecules so that TCRs could be counted quantitatively and reproducibly. Each blood RNA sample was used to sequence both TCR alpha and TCR beta chains. Per the authors' processing: A median of approximately 96,000 TCRs per sample was observed, with a range of about 23,224 to 700,000. The Decombinator software suite was used to annotate V, J and CDR3 in the TCR reads. For PS versus PT1 abundance plots, all samples were subsampled to the same number of TCRs (28,000). TCRs were defined as expanded if absent before sensitization and observed at least eight times at the 2-week time point. TCRdb reprocessed the public reads (quality trimming at Q25 with fastp, clone calling with MiXCR) and kept in-frame beta chains. Each CDR3 protein gets just one entry, which takes the most common genes and DNA from the rows behind it. The V and J calls follow TCRdb's processing rather than the paper's. This sample lists 70,000 to 95,000 distinct CDR3 sequences; 6.6% were detected once. The leading ten clones occupy approximately 1.2% of the sample.

Details on this clonotype: It has no known antigen specificity. One base away there is no much larger clone; base qualities are not given.

What the research found in general, with its limitations: After repeated subsampling, the strength of the expansion versus patch-test correlation and the threshold at which it became significant changed. Significantly more large CDR3 similarity clusters were formed by expanded TCRs than by pre-sensitization or healthy control sets, consistent with antigen-driven responses. A positive correlation was found between the number of PT1 expanded TCRs and patch test score, with significance reached at thresholds 8, 16 and 32 but not 4. DPC sensitization did not change how many TCRs were above 1 in 1000 frequency, and no evidence was found of alterations in global repertoire structure. Because all patients had alopecia, a presumed autoimmune disease, the immune response of the patients might differ from that of healthy individuals.

The chain joins TRBV20-1 to TRBJ1-1; TRBD1 is a possible D gene, resting on 5 matching bases. The sample consisted of whole blood, taken in connection with sensitization to the hapten diphenylcyclopropenone (DPC). This receptor was obtained from a woman in her thirties with alopecia areata. Some clones in this sample may be carry-over from other donors' samples. The CDR3 amino acid sequence is: CSARDQAGGTEAFF. The bases are TGCAGTGCTAGAGATCAGGCTGGGGGAACTGAAGCTTTCTTT.